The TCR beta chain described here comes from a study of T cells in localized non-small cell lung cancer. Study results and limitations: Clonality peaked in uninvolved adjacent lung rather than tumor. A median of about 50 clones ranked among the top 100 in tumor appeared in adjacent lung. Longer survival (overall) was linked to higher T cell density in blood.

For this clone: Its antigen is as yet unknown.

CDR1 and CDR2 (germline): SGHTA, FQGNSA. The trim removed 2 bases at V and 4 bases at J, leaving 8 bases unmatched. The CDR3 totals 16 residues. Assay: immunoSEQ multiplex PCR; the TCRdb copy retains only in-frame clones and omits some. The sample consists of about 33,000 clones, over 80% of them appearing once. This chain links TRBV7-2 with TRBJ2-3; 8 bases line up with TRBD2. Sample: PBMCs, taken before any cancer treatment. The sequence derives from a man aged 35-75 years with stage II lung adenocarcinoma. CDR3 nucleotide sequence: TGTGCCAGCAGCTTATTATCCGGGAGGGCCTCAGATACGCAGTATTTT. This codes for CASSLLSGRASDTQYF.